This entry lists 20 T cell receptor beta chains sequenced from one sample in a study of blood T cell repertoires in COVID-19. TCRdb's copy holds only in-frame clones and misses some; the assay was immunoSEQ multiplex PCR. This sample has some 150,000 clones, with roughly 84% found just once. The sequenced material came from PBMCs or T cells enriched from blood (not recorded which). All receptors derive from a woman aged 45-65 years who had been exposed to COVID-19.

The chain combines TRBV7-9 with TRBJ2-3; no firm D call. CDR1 is SEHNR and CDR2 is FQNEAQ in the germline V gene (reference sequence). The V and J ends lost 6 bases and 3 bases respectively, with 16 bases between them. The CDR3 sequence is 15 residues long. The CDR3 is CASRPYRSGTDTQYF. The CDR3 DNA reads TGTGCCAGCAGACCCTACCGGAGTGGTACAGATACGCAGTATTTT. The full variable domain, completed using reference TRBV7-9 and TRBJ2-3, is DTGVSQNPRHKITKRGQNVTFRCDPISEHNRLYWYRQTLGQGPEFLTYFQNEAQLEKSRLLSDRFSAERPKGSFSTLEIQRTEQGDSAMYLCASRPYRSGTDTQYFGPGTRLTVL.

The rearrangement uses TRBV19 and TRBJ2-5; 7 bases match TRBD1. Germline values: CDR1 LNHDA, CDR2 SQIVND (reference sequence). V lost 4 bases and J lost 2; bases outside the gene matches: 4. The CDR3 covers 14 residues. In DNA form, the CDR3 reads TGTGCCAGTAGTAGACTGGGACAGCAAGAGACCCAGTACTTC. Protein: CASSRLGQQETQYF.

Details on this clone: The junction differs from germline at one of its ends, possibly a read error. Here the CDR3 reads CASSLTAGGASEQYF. DNA of the CDR3: TGTGCTAGCAGCTTAACTGCGGGGGGGGCTTCAGAGCAGTACTTC. This chain links TRBV7-7 with TRBJ2-7; 9 bases map to TRBD2. Germline V gene sequence: CDR1 SSHAT, CDR2 FNYEAQ (reference sequence). CDR3 length equals 15 residues.

V is TRBV7-9 and J is TRBJ1-5; D not certain. The V gene lost 0 bases and the J gene lost 4 bases, with 4 bases spanning the gap. Germline lookup yields CDR1 SEHNR and CDR2 FQNEAQ (reference sequence). The CDR3 spans 13 residues. CDR3: CASSLAPNQPQHF. The DNA of the CDR3 is TGTGCCAGCAGCTTAGCCCCAAATCAGCCCCAGCATTTT.

This chain connects TRBV14 to TRBJ2-3; no definite D call. Trimming shortened V by 4 bases and J by 6 bases, and 17 bases separated the two germline ends. CDR1 and CDR2 (germline): SGHDN, FVKESK. The CDR3 is 15 amino acids. CDR3 loop: CASSPLRYRGDTQYF. DNA of the CDR3: TGTGCCAGCAGCCCCCTGCGGTACCGTGGGGATACGCAGTATTTT.

J is TRBJ1-4 and V is TRBV6-2 or TRBV6-3; 7 bases are shared with TRBD1. The CDR3 totals 14 residues. V trimming: 2 bases; J trimming: 6 bases; junction bases outside the gene matches: 3. CDR1 is MNHEY and CDR2 is SVGEGT in the germline V gene. CDR3 in amino acids: CASSYDRVDEKLFF. CDR3 in DNA: TGTGCCAGCAGTTACGACAGGGTGGATGAAAAACTGTTTTTT.

The chain joins TRBV3-1 (or the pseudogene TRBV3-2) to TRBJ1-1; no firm D call. There are 13 residues in the CDR3. Deletions cut 4 bases from V and 5 bases from J, with 11 bases between. Germline V lookup: CDR1 LGHDT, CDR2 YNNKEL (reference sequence). CDR3 protein: CASSPWEGTEAFF. The CDR3 DNA is TGTGCCAGCAGCCCTTGGGAGGGAACTGAAGCTTTCTTT.

V is TRBV5-1 and J is TRBJ2-4; D may be TRBD2 (6 bases). V shed 1 base and J shed 6 bases, with 11 bases lying between them. The V gene's germline CDR1 is SGHRS and CDR2 YFSETQ. This CDR3 spans 14 amino acids. The CDR3 spells CASSLKGGSNIQYF. CDR3 DNA: TGCGCCAGCAGCTTGAAGGGAGGATCAAACATTCAGTACTTC.

The V and J genes are TRBV27 and TRBJ2-2, with D unresolved. The CDR3 extends over 16 amino acids. The V end was cut by 10 bases, the J end by 7 bases, with 25 bases between. Germline loops: CDR1 MNHEY, CDR2 SMNVEV (reference sequence). In nucleotides, the CDR3 is TGTGCCACCTTTGGCGTTGGGCAGGCCCGATTCGGGGAGCTGTTTTTT. Translated, it gives CATFGVGQARFGELFF.

This chain connects TRBV7-9 to TRBJ2-5, with a weak D call TRBD1 (5 bases). Germline values: CDR1 SEHNR, CDR2 FQNEAQ (reference sequence). The ends were cut back, 6 bases at V and 5 bases at J, with 10 bases in the middle. The CDR3 sequence is 12 residues long. DNA for the CDR3: TGTGCCAGCAGGATTAAGGGGGAGACCCAGTACTTC. It yields the protein CASRIKGETQYF.

By its share, this clone is medium-sized (0.01 to 0.1%). This chain uses TRBV10-1 with TRBJ2-2; maybe TRBD2 (6 bases). The CDR3 length is 14 residues. Trimming shortened V by 7 bases and J by 1 base, and 10 bases separated the two germline ends. Germline CDR1 is WNHNN and CDR2 is SYGVQD (reference sequence). Here the CDR3 reads CASKAAGNTGELFF. In DNA, the CDR3 is TGCGCCAGCAAAGCAGCGGGGAACACCGGGGAGCTGTTTTTT.

The V gene is TRBV7-9, the J gene TRBJ2-7; possibly TRBD1 for D (5 bases). Germline CDR1 SEHNR, CDR2 FQNEAQ (reference sequence). The CDR3 runs to 14 residues. Trimming shortened V by 5 bases and J by 7 bases, and 18 bases separated the two germline ends. The CDR3 protein is CASSAPNPTGEQYF. In nucleotides, the CDR3 is TGTGCCAGCAGCGCACCGAACCCTACAGGAGAGCAGTACTTC.

CDR3 coding DNA: TGCGCCAGCAGCCAAGATCCAGCTAGTATCGCGAACACCGGGGAGCTGTTTTTT. Its protein product is CASSQDPASIANTGELFF. The rearrangement links TRBV4-3 to TRBJ2-2; D gene ambiguous. The V gene's germline CDR1 is LGHNA and CDR2 YSLEER. The CDR3 extends over 18 amino acids. Deletions cut 0 bases from V and 0 bases from J, with 14 bases between.

The genes are TRBV10-3 and TRBJ1-4; 7 positions match TRBD1. V was pared by 8 bases and J by 8 bases, with 8 bases of the junction left unmatched. CDR1 and CDR2 from the germline V gene are ENHRY and SYGVKD. The CDR3 covers 13 residues. The CDR3 sequence: CAIGTGENEKLFF. CDR3 sequence (DNA): TGTGCCATCGGTACAGGGGAGAACGAAAAACTGTTTTTT.

V gene TRBV19 combines with J gene TRBJ2-1; TRBD2 matches 7 bases. The J segment lost 2 bases and the V segment lost 6 bases, leaving 7 bases of the junction unmatched. CDR3 length: 15 residues. Germline V gives CDR1 LNHDA, CDR2 SQIVND (reference sequence). Written as DNA, the CDR3 is TGTGCCAGTAGGGGGACTACCTTGGCCTACAATGAGCAGTTCTTC. It translates to CASRGTTLAYNEQFF.

The genes are TRBV27 and TRBJ1-2; D is possibly TRBD1 (6 bases). This CDR3 spans 13 amino acids. Trimming took 8 bases from V and 0 from J, leaving 10 bases between them. The V gene's germline CDR1 is MNHEY and CDR2 SMNVEV (reference sequence). Written as DNA, the CDR3 is TGTGCCAGCGGGGGCAAAACTAACTATGGCTACACCTTC. This encodes CASGGKTNYGYTF.

This clone has more than one count but fewer than ten. J is TRBJ2-7 and V is TRBV5-4; TRBD2 might be the D (6 bases). This CDR3 has 15 residues. Trimming pared 4 bases from V and 4 bases from J, leaving 18 bases between. CDR1 and CDR2 (germline): SGHNT, YYREEE (reference sequence). The CDR3 DNA reads TGTGCCAGCAGCCGGGTAGGGAGAGGGACTTACGAGCAGTACTTC. Its protein is CASSRVGRGTYEQYF.

The chain uses TRBV15 and TRBJ1-6, with D possibly TRBD1 on 6 matching bases. V lost 3 bases and J 8 bases, leaving 14 bases between the germline ends. Germline values: CDR1 LNHNV, CDR2 YYDKDF (reference sequence). This CDR3 spans 15 amino acids. The CDR3 DNA follows: TGTGCCACCAGCAGGATAAACACAGGGTATTCACCCCTCCACTTT. The encoded protein is CATSRINTGYSPLHF.

This rearrangement joins TRBV5-5 to TRBJ1-1; TRBD1 might be the D (6 bases). V was trimmed by 0 bases and J by 0 bases, leaving 12 bases between them. Germline CDR1 SGHKS, CDR2 YYEKEE (reference sequence). The CDR3 is 16 residues long. Written as DNA, the CDR3 is TGTGCCAGCAGCTTGGGAGGGGGAGGGGTGAACACTGAAGCTTTCTTT. Amino acids: CASSLGGGGVNTEAFF. Complete variable domain (other parts from reference TRBV5-5 and TRBJ1-1): DAGVTQSPTHLIKTRGQQVTLRCSPISGHKSVSWYQQVLGQGPQFIFQYYEKEERGRGNFPDRFSARQFPNYSSELNVNALLLGDSALYLCASSLGGGGVNTEAFFGQGTRLTVV.

The V and J genes are TRBV7-8 and TRBJ1-3; 8 bases map to TRBD1. The CDR3 sequence is 17 residues long. CDR1 is SGHVS and CDR2 is FQNEAQ in the germline V gene. The V segment lost 5 bases and the J segment 0 bases; nucleotides outside the gene matches: 9. The CDR3 region is CASSALRQGPSGNTIYF. CDR3 nucleotide sequence: TGTGCCAGCAGCGCCCTTAGACAGGGGCCCTCTGGAAACACCATATATTTT.